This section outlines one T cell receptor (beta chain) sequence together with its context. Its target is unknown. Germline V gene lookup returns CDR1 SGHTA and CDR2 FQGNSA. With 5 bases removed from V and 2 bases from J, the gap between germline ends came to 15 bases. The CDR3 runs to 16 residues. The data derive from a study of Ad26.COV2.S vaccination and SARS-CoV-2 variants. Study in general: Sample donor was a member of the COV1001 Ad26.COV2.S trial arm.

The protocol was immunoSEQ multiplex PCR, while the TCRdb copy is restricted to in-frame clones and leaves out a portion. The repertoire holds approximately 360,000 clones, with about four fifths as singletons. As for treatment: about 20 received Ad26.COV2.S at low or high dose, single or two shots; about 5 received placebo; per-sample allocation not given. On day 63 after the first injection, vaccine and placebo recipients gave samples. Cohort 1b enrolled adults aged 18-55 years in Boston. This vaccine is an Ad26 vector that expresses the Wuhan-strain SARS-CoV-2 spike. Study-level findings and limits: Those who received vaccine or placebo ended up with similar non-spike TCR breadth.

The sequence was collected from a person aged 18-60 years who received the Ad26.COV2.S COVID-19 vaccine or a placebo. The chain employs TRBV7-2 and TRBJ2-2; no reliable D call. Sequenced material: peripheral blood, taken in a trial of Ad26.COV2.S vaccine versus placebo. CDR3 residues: CASSPRYSINTGELFF. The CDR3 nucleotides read TGTGCCAGCAGCCCCCGATATAGCATTAACACCGGGGAGCTGTTTTTT.